Presented here are 4 T cell receptor beta chains from one specimen sequenced in a study of cytomegalovirus exposure and HLA in healthy donors. PCR involved 60 Vbeta and 13 Jbeta primers. Assay used: immunoSEQ multiplex PCR; TCRdb lists only in-frame clones, some missing. This table has some 110,000 clones, approximately 78% appearing once. Sequencing was done on a sample of PBMCs. These receptor sequences come from a woman aged 25 to 45 in good health and CMV-seronegative.

The V gene is TRBV5-1, the J gene TRBJ2-1, with 9 bases aligning to TRBD2. The length of the CDR3 is 14 residues. With 4 bases clipped from V and 8 bases from J, the junction kept 7 bases outside the gene matches. CDR1 SGHRS and CDR2 YFSETQ come from the germline V gene. This chain's CDR3 is CASSVRTSVDEQFF. The CDR3, as DNA: TGCGCCAGCAGCGTTAGGACTAGCGTGGATGAGCAGTTCTTC.

The CDR3 bases are TGTGCCTGGAGTCGAACAGGATTTAAAGAGACCCAGTACTTC. Translation: CAWSRTGFKETQYF. V and J are TRBV30 and TRBJ2-5, with a weak D call TRBD1 (5 bases). Trimming stripped 2 bases from V and 3 bases from J, with 13 bases between. CDR1 is GTSNPN and CDR2 is SVGIG in the germline V gene (reference sequence). This CDR3 is built from 14 residues.

The chain carries TRBV11-3 and TRBJ1-1; no clear D gene. The germline gives CDR1 SGHNT, CDR2 YENEEA. The germline V and J ends were trimmed by 5 bases and 7 bases, with 14 bases remaining between them. The CDR3 is 13 amino acids. The CDR3: CASSATQLVEAFF. The CDR3 DNA reads TGTGCCAGCAGCGCCACACAGTTGGTTGAAGCTTTCTTT.

As to this clone: One end of the junction does not line up with germline, which may come from a read error. This rearrangement joins TRBV4-3 to TRBJ2-1; the D gene is possibly TRBD2 (6 bases). The CDR3 totals 15 residues. Germline lookup yields CDR1 LGHNA and CDR2 YSLEER. CDR3: CASSQDTDYNNEQFF. In DNA form, the CDR3 reads TGCGCCAGCAGTCAAGATACGGACTACAACAATGAGCAGTTCTTC.